Listed below are T cell receptor beta chains from one sample, sequenced in a study of blood T cell repertoires in COVID-19. Produced via immunoSEQ multiplex PCR; TCRdb's table is partial and in-frame only. Of about 180,000 clones listed, about 87% were seen once; the top ten hold about 3.9%. Sequences were obtained from peripheral blood. The receptors here all came from a woman in her 30s with acute or convalescent COVID-19. The CDR3 runs from the conserved cysteine through the conserved F or W. Each record gives: D gene, V gene, CDR3 protein. The D gene is left open where the match is weak.

D: TRBD2
V: TRBV2
CDR3: CASSGDYHEQYF

D: .
V: TRBV6-5
CDR3: CASRRQGYGYTF

D: TRBD2
V: TRBV28
CDR3: CASSSPGLARDEQYF

D: .
V: TRBV3-1/TRBV3-2
CDR3: CASSQDIRGGGKLFF

D: .
V: TRBV4-1
CDR3: CASSQTEEIYNEQFF

D: TRBD1
V: TRBV29-1
CDR3: CSVVNTGGTETQYF

D: TRBD1
V: TRBV19
CDR3: CASSSPRTGNYEQYF

D: .
V: TRBV12-3/TRBV12-4
CDR3: CASSPSGNTEAFF

D: TRBD1
V: TRBV3-1/TRBV3-2
CDR3: CASSQARQGGNIQYF

D: .
V: TRBV6-6
CDR3: CASSAQGDGNTIYF

D: TRBD2
V: TRBV12-5
CDR3: CASGPTSGSETQYF

D: TRBD1
V: TRBV6-1
CDR3: CASSDGGQEPQHF

D: TRBD1
V: TRBV3-1/TRBV3-2
CDR3: CASSYNRGVEKLFF

D: .
V: TRBV28
CDR3: CASSPRDKITYEQYF

D: TRBD1
V: TRBV20-1
CDR3: CSASPRDSIFQETQYF

D: .
V: TRBV9
CDR3: CASSVGSGTEAFF

D: TRBD2
V: TRBV7-9
CDR3: CASSPWTSGLNEQFF

D: TRBD1
V: TRBV11-1
CDR3: CASSSDRGREGYTF

D: .
V: TRBV12-3/TRBV12-4
CDR3: CASSVFRGLGYTF

D: TRBD2
V: TRBV11-3
CDR3: CASSLAGGYNEQFF

D: TRBD2
V: TRBV6-2/TRBV6-3
CDR3: CASRPSPGLADEQYF

D: .
V: TRBV1
CDR3: CTSISEQFF